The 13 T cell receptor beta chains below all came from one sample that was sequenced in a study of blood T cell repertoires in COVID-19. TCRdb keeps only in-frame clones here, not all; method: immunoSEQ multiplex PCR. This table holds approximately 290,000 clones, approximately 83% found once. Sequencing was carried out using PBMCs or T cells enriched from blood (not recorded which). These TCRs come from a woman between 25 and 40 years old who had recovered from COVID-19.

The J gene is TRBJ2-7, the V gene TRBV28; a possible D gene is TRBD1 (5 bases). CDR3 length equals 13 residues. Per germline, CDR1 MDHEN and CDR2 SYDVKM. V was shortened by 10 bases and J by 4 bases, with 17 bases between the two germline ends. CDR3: CATLPGKGYEQYF. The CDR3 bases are TGTGCCACCCTGCCAGGGAAAGGGTACGAGCAGTACTTC. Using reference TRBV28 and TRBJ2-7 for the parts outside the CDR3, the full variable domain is DVKVTQSSRYLVKRTGEKVFLECVQDMDHENMFWYRQDPGLGLRLIYFSYDVKMKEKGDIPEGYSVSREKKERFSLILESASTNQTSMYLCATLPGKGYEQYFGPGTRLTVT.

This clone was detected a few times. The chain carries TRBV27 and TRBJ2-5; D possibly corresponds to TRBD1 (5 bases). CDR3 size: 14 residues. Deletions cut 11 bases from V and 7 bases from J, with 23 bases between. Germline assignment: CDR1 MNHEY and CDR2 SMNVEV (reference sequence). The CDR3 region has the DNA TGTGCCTCCCGTCCTGGGGCAGTGGAAGGGACCCAGTACTTC. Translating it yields CASRPGAVEGTQYF.

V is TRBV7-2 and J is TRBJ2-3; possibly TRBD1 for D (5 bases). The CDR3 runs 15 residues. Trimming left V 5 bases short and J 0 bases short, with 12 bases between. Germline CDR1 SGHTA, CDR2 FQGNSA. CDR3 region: CASSQRGLSTDTQYF. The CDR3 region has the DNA TGTGCCAGCAGCCAAAGGGGTCTTAGCACAGATACGCAGTATTTT. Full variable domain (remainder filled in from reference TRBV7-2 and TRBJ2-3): GAGVSQSPSNKVTEKGKDVELRCDPISGHTALYWYRQSLGQGLEFLIYFQGNSAPDKSGLPSDRFSAERTGGSVSTLTIQRTQQEDSAVYLCASSQRGLSTDTQYFGPGTRLTVL.

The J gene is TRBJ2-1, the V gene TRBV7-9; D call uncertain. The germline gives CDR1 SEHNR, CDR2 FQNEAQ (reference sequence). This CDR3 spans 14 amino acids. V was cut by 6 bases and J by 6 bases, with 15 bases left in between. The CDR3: CASRQTRVGNEQFF. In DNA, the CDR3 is TGTGCCAGCAGGCAAACCCGAGTTGGCAATGAGCAGTTCTTC. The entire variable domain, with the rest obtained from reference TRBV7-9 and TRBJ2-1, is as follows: DTGVSQNPRHKITKRGQNVTFRCDPISEHNRLYWYRQTLGQGPEFLTYFQNEAQLEKSRLLSDRFSAERPKGSFSTLEIQRTEQGDSAMYLCASRQTRVGNEQFFGPGTRLTVL.

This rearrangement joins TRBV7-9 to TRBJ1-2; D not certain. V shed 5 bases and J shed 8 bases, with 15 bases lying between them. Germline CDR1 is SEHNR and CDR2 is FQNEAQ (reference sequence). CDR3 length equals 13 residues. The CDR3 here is CASSQVGSGGYTF. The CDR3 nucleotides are TGTGCCAGCAGCCAGGTGGGCAGTGGAGGCTACACCTTC.

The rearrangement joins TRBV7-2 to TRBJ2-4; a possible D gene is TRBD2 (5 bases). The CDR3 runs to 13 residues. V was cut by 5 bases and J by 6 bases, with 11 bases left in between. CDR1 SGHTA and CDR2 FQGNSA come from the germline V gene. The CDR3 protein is CASSMDWRNIQYF. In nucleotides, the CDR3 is TGTGCCAGCAGCATGGACTGGAGAAACATTCAGTACTTC.

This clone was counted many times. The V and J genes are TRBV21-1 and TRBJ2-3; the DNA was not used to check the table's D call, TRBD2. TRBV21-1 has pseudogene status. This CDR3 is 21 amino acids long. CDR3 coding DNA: TGTGCCAGCAGCATATGGGGGGCTAGAGCGGGGACCGGGTGGAGCACAGATACGCAGTATTTT. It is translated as CASSIWGARAGTGWSTDTQYF.

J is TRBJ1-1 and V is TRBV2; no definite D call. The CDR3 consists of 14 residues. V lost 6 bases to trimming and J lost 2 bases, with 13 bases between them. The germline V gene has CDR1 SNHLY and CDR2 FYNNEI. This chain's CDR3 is CASRRGNTNTEAFF. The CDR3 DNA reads TGTGCCAGCAGGCGAGGGAATACCAACACTGAAGCTTTCTTT.

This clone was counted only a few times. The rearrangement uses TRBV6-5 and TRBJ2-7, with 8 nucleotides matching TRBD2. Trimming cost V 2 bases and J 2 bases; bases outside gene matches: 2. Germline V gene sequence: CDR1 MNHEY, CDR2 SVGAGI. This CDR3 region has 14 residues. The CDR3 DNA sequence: TGTGCCAGCAGTTACACTAGCGGAACCTACGAGCAGTACTTC. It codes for CASSYTSGTYEQYF.

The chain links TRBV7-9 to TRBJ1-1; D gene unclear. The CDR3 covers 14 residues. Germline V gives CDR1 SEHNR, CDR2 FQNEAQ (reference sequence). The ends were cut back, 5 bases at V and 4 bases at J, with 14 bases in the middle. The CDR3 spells CASSPRGMSTEAFF. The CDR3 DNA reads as TGTGCCAGCAGCCCGAGAGGGATGAGCACTGAAGCTTTCTTT. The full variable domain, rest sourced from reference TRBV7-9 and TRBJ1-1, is DTGVSQNPRHKITKRGQNVTFRCDPISEHNRLYWYRQTLGQGPEFLTYFQNEAQLEKSRLLSDRFSAERPKGSFSTLEIQRTEQGDSAMYLCASSPRGMSTEAFFGQGTRLTVV.

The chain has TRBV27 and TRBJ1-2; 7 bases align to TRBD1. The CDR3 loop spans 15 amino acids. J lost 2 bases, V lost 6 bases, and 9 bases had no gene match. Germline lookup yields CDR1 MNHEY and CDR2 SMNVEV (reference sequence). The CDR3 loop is CASRPFIQGNYGYTF. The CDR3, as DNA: TGTGCCAGCAGACCTTTCATACAGGGGAACTATGGCTACACCTTC.

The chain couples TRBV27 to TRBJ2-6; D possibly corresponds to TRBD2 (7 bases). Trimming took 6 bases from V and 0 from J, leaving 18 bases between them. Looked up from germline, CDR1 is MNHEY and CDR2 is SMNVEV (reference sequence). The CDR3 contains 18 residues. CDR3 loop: CASRALRGRSSGANVLTF. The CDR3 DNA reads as TGTGCCAGCAGGGCTCTGCGGGGGCGGTCCTCTGGGGCCAACGTCCTGACTTTC.

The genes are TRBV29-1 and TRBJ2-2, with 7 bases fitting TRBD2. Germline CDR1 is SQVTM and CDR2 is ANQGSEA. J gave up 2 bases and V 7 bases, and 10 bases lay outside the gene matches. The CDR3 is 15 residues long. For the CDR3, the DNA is TGCAGCGCTGTTGCGAGGGGACTAAACACCGGGGAGCTGTTTTTT. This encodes CSAVARGLNTGELFF.